The clone carrying this T cell receptor (beta chain) showed up just a few times. What it binds is unknown. The sample belongs to a study of long-term antiretroviral therapy in people with HIV. Notes on the study in general: Controls exceeded HIV repertoires in CDR3 length range.

The assay used was immunoSEQ (version v3.0), run at survey level. Sequencing used immunoSEQ multiplex PCR; TCRdb keeps in-frame clones, though not all of them. The sample contains about 20,000 clones, around four fifths of which appear only once. This CDR3 spans 13 amino acids. The germline V and J ends were trimmed by 8 bases and 5 bases, with 10 bases remaining between them. The germline CDR1 and CDR2 sequences are MNHEY and SVGAGI. Each HIV participant was treated in the United States. This TCR derives from a woman aged 50 to 65 with HIV. V usage is TRBV6-5 and J usage is TRBJ1-6; D is uncertain. The sequences come from unsorted PBMCs, collected 1.9 years after starting antiretroviral therapy. The CDR3 is CASSYGNNSPLHF. The CDR3 region has the DNA TGTGCCAGCTCCTATGGAAATAATTCACCCCTCCACTTT.